This T cell receptor beta chain is from a study of cytomegalovirus exposure and HLA in healthy donors. The PCR was carried out with 60 Vbeta primers and 13 Jbeta primers. Method: immunoSEQ multiplex PCR; TCRdb's copy keeps in-frame clones and lacks some. The data contain 100,000 to 150,000 clones, roughly 84% of them singletons. This CDR3 region has 15 residues. The V gene's germline CDR1 is MNHNS and CDR2 SASEGT. J lost 2 bases, V lost 5 bases, and 4 bases had no gene match. This clone has more than one count but fewer than ten. Its antigen is still unknown. The sample contains more than one DNA sequence encoding this CDR3. Whole-study findings and limits: Across donors, presence/absence analyses took sequencing depth to be roughly uniform.

The material sequenced was PBMCs. The chain has TRBV6-1 and TRBJ1-5; 9 positions match TRBD1. The sequence was collected from a boy between 10 and 17 years old in good health and CMV-seronegative. The CDR3 coding sequence is TGTGCCAGCAGTCTCCGGGACAGGGGCAATCAGCCCCAGCATTTT. As protein: CASSLRDRGNQPQHF.